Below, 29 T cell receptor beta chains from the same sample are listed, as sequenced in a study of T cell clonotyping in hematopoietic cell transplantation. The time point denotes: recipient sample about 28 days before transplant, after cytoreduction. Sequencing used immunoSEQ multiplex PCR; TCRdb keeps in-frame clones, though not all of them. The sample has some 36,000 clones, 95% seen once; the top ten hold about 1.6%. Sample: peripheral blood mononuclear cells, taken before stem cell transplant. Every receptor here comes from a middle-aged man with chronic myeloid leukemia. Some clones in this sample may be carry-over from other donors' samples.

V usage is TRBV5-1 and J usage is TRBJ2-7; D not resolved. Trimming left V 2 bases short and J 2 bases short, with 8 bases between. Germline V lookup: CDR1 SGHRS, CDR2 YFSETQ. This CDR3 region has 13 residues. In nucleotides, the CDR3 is TGCGCCAGCAGCTTTACGTCGACCTACGAGCAGTACTTC. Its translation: CASSFTSTYEQYF.

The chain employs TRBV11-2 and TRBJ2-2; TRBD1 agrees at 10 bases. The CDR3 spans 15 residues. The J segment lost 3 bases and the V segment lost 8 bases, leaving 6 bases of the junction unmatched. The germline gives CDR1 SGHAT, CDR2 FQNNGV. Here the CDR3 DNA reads TGTGCCAGCGGACTGACAGGGGGCGACACCGGGGAGCTGTTTTTT. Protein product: CASGLTGGDTGELFF.

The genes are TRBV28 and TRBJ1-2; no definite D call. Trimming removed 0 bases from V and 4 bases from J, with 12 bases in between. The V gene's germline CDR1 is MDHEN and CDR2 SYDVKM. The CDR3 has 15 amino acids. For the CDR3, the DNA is TGTGCCAGCAGTTTATGGGCGGCGTCAGCCTATGGCTACACCTTC. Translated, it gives CASSLWAASAYGYTF.

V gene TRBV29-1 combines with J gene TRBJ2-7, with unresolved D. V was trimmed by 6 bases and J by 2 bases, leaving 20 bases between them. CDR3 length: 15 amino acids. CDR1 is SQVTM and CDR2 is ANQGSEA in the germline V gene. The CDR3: CSVRARSGVAYEQYF. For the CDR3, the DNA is TGCAGCGTCCGCGCCAGATCGGGCGTAGCCTACGAGCAGTACTTC.

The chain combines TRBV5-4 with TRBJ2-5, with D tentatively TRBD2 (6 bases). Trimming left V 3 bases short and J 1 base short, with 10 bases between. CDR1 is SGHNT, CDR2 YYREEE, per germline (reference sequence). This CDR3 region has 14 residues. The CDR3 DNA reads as TGTGCCAGCAGCTCGGGACTGACCCAAGAGACCCAGTACTTC. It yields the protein CASSSGLTQETQYF. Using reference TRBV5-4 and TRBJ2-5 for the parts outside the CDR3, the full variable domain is ETGVTQSPTHLIKTRGQQVTLRCSSQSGHNTVSWYQQALGQGPQFIFQYYREEENGRGNFPPRFSGLQFPNYSSELNVNALELDDSALYLCASSSGLTQETQYFGPGTRLLVL.

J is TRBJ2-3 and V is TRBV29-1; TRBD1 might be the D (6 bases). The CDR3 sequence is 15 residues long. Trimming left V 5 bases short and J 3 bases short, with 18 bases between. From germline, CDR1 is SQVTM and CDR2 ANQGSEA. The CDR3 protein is CSVYAGAQGTDTQYF. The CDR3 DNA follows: TGCAGCGTTTATGCAGGAGCTCAGGGGACAGATACGCAGTATTTT.

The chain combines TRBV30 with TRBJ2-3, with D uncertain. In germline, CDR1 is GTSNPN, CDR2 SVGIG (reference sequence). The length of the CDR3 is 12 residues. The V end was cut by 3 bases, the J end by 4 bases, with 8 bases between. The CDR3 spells CAWSRVSDTQYF. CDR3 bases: TGTGCCTGGAGCCGTGTCTCAGATACGCAGTATTTT.

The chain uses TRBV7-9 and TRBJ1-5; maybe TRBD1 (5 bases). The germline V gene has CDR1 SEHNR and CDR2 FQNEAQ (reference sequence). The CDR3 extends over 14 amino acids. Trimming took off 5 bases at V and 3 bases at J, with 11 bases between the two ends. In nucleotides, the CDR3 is TGTGCCAGCAGCCTGGGGACCGTCAATCAGCCCCAGCATTTT. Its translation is CASSLGTVNQPQHF.

The CDR3 sequence: CASSQDMEAGNREKLFF. The DNA of the CDR3 is TGCGCCAGCAGCCAAGATATGGAGGCAGGGAATCGTGAAAAACTGTTTTTT. V gene TRBV4-1 combines with J gene TRBJ1-4; the D gene is possibly TRBD1 (5 bases). Germline lookup yields CDR1 MGHRA and CDR2 YSYEKL. The CDR3 is 17 amino acids. Trimming left V 0 bases short and J 7 bases short, with 18 bases between.

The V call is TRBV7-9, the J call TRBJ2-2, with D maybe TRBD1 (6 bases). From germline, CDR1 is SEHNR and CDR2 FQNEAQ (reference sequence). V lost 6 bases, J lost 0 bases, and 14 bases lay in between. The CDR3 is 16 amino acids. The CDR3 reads CASRTGLETNTGELFF. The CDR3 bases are TGTGCCAGCAGGACAGGTCTCGAGACGAACACCGGGGAGCTGTTTTTT.

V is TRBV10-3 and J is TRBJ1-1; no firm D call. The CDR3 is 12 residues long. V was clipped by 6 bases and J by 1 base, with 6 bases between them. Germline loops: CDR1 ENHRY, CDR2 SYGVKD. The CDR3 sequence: CAISRGNTEAFF. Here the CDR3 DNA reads TGTGCCATCAGCCGAGGGAACACTGAAGCTTTCTTT.

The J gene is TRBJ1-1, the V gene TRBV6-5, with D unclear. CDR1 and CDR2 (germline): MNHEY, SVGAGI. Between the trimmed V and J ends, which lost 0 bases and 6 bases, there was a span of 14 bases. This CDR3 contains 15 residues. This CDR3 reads CASSYSRVGGAEAFF. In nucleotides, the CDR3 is TGTGCCAGCAGTTACTCGAGGGTAGGAGGTGCTGAAGCTTTCTTT.

The CDR3 region has the DNA TGTGCCAGCAGCTTAGAAAACACAGATACGCAGTATTTT. It codes for CASSLENTDTQYF. This chain links TRBV7-6 with TRBJ2-3; D call uncertain. CDR3 length: 13 amino acids. V was pared by 1 base and J by 2 bases, with 4 bases between. CDR1 and CDR2 from the germline V gene are SGHVS and FNYEAQ.

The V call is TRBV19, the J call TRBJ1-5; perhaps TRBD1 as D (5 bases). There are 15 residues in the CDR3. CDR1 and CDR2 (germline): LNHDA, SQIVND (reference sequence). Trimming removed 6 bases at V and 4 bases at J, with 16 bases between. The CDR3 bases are TGTGCCAGTAGCACGGGACGGGTACGGAATCAGCCCCAGCATTTT. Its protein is CASSTGRVRNQPQHF.

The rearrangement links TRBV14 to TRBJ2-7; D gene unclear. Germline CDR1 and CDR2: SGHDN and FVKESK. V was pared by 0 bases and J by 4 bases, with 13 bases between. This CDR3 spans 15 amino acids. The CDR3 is CASSQDKASIYEQYF. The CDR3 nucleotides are TGTGCCAGCAGCCAAGATAAAGCCAGCATTTACGAGCAGTACTTC.

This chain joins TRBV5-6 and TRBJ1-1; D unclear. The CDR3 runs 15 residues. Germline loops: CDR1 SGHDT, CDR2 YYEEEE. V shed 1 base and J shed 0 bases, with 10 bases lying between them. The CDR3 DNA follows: TGTGCCAGCAGCTTGCCCCAAGATTTGAACACTGAAGCTTTCTTT. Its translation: CASSLPQDLNTEAFF.

The chain's CDR3 is CASSSRDRDEQYF. In DNA form, the CDR3 reads TGCGCCAGCAGCTCCCGGGACAGGGACGAGCAGTACTTC. This sequence joins TRBV5-1 and TRBJ2-7, with TRBD1 matching 9 bases. From germline, CDR1 is SGHRS and CDR2 YFSETQ. V shed 3 bases, J shed 5 bases, and the junction held 3 bases outside the gene matches. This CDR3 comprises 13 residues.

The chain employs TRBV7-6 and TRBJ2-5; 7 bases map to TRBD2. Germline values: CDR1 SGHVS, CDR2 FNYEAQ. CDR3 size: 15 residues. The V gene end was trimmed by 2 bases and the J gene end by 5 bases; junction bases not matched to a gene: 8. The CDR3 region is CASSLLGREAETQYF. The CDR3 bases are TGTGCCAGCAGCTTATTAGGGAGGGAGGCGGAGACCCAGTACTTC.

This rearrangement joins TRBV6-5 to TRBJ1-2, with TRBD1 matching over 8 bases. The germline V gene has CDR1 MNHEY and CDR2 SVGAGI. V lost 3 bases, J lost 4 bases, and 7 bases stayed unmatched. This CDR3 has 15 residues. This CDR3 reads CASSYSDRGFYGYTF. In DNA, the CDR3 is TGTGCCAGCAGTTATTCCGACAGGGGATTCTATGGCTACACCTTC.

DNA for the CDR3: TGTGCCAGCAGCCGCTCCTATAATTCACCCCTCCACTTT. This sequence encodes CASSRSYNSPLHF. The chain is built from TRBV7-3 and TRBJ1-6; no clear D. V lost 5 bases and J 0 bases, leaving 2 bases between the germline ends. Germline CDR1 is SGHTA and CDR2 is FQGTGA. The CDR3 spans 13 residues.

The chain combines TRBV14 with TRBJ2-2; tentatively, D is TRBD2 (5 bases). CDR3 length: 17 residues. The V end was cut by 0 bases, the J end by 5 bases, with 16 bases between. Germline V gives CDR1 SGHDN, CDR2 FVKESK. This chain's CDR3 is CASSQDSAVWGTGELFF. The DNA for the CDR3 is TGTGCCAGCAGCCAAGATAGCGCAGTCTGGGGAACCGGGGAGCTGTTTTTT.

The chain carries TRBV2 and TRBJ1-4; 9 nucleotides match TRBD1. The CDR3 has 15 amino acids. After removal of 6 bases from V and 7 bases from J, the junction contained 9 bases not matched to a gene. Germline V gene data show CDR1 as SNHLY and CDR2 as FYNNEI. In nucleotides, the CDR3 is TGTGCCAGCAGCCTCTCGACAGGGGGTTCTGAAAAACTGTTTTTT. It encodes CASSLSTGGSEKLFF.

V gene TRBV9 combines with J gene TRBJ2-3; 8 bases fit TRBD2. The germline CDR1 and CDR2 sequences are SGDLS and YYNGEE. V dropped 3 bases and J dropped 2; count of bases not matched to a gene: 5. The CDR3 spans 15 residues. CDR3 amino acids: CASSGGGQLTDTQYF. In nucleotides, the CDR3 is TGTGCCAGCAGCGGCGGGGGGCAACTCACAGATACGCAGTATTTT.

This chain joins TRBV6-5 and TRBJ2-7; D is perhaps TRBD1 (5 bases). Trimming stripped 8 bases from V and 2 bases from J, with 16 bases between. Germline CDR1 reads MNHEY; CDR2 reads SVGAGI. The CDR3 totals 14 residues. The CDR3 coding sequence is TGTGCCAGCCGGATGCCGAGACAGCCCTACGAGCAGTACTTC. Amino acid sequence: CASRMPRQPYEQYF.

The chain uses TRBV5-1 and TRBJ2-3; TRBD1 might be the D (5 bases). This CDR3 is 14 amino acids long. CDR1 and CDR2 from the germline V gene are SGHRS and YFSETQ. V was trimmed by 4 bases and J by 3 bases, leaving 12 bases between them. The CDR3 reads CASSVQGSTDTQYF. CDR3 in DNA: TGCGCCAGCAGCGTCCAGGGAAGTACAGATACGCAGTATTTT.

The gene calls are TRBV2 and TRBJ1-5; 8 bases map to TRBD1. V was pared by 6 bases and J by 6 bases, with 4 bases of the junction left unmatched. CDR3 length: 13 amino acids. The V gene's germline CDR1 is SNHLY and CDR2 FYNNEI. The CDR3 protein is CASRQGEGQPQHF. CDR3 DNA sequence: TGTGCCAGCAGACAGGGGGAAGGTCAGCCCCAGCATTTT.

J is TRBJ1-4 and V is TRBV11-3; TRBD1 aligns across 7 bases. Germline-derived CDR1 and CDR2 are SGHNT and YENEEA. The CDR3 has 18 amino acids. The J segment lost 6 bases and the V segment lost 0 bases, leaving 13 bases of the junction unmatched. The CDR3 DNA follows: TGTGCCAGCAGCTTAGATGGAAGACAGGGAATACAAGATGAAAAACTGTTTTTT. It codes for CASSLDGRQGIQDEKLFF.

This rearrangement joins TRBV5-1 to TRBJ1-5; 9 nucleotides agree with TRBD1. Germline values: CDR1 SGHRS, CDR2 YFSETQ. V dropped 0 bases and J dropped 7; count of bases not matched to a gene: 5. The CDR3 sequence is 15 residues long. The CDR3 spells CASSLGGTGFQPQHF. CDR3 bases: TGCGCCAGCAGCTTGGGGGGGACAGGGTTCCAGCCCCAGCATTTT. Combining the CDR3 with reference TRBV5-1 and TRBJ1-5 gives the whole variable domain KAGVTQTPRYLIKTRGQQVTLSCSPISGHRSVSWYQQTPGQGLQFLFEYFSETQRNKGNFPGRFSGRQFSNSRSEMNVSTLELGDSALYLCASSLGGTGFQPQHFGDGTRLSIL.

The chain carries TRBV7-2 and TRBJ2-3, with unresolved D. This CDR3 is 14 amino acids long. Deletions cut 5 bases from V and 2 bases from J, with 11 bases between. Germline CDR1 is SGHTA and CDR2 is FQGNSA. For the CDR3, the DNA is TGTGCCAGCAGCGCAAACCAAGCCACAGATACGCAGTATTTT. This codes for CASSANQATDTQYF.